This T cell receptor (beta chain) was documented in a study of PD-L1 blockade in urothelial cancer. About the research overall: Bladder-origin urothelial cancer in males covered about 90% of the roughly 30 patients. Per blood sample, T cells had a median of roughly 140,000.

Patients in the study were battling locally advanced or metastatic urothelial carcinoma. Generated by immunoSEQ multiplex PCR, the TCRdb table keeps only in-frame clones and is missing some. Altogether roughly 20,000 clones are present, roughly 88% being singletons, with the ten largest covering 3.7%. The sequence was obtained from a man aged 45-65 years with urothelial cancer. Sequencing used PBMCs, obtained around atezolizumab (anti-PD-L1) treatment.

CDR3 residues: CASSQRGQENIQYF. The CDR3 DNA sequence: TGTGCCAGCAGCCAAAGGGGACAGGAAAACATTCAGTACTTC. The chain uses TRBV14 and TRBJ2-4, with 8 bases aligning to TRBD1. This CDR3 comprises 14 residues. From germline, CDR1 is SGHDN and CDR2 FVKESK. With 2 bases clipped from V and 5 bases from J, the junction kept 2 bases outside the gene matches.